What follows are 17 T cell receptor beta chains derived from one specimen sequenced in a study of metastatic and nonmetastatic thyroid tumors. TCRdb recomputed clones from the PCR reads via MiXCR. This table holds tens of thousands of clones, roughly an eighth found once. Treatment of any kind had been given to no patient before thyroid surgery. Material for sequencing was blood. The receptors here all came from a female donor with papillary thyroid cancer or a benign thyroid nodule (not recorded which). Some clones in this sample may be carry-over from other donors' samples.

This clone was found a few times. A much bigger clone sits one base away, suggesting this may be a read error. The V gene is TRBV6-2 or TRBV6-3, the J gene TRBJ2-7, with 11 bases fitting TRBD2. With V trimmed by 10 bases and J by 3 bases, 8 bases remained unmatched. CDR3 length equals 14 residues. Looked up from germline, CDR1 is MNHEY and CDR2 is SVGEGT. The CDR3 sequence is CAMTSGTDFYEQYF. CDR3 sequence (DNA): TGTGCCATGACTAGCGGGACGGACTTCTACGAGCAGTACTTC.

The chain joins TRBV20-1 to TRBJ1-4; D perhaps matches TRBD1 (5 bases). Germline lookup yields CDR1 DFQATT and CDR2 SNEGSKA (reference sequence). V lost 3 bases and J 8 bases, leaving 13 bases between the germline ends. The CDR3 is 13 residues long. CDR3 DNA sequence: TGCAGTGCTAGCTCCAGGGTAGAAGAAAAACTGTTTTTT. Translating gives CSASSRVEEKLFF.

Only a few counts were recorded for this clone. The chain couples TRBV24-1 to TRBJ2-2; 9 positions match TRBD2. Unmatched junction bases numbered 3, after V lost 1 base and J lost 4 bases. Germline CDR1 is KGHDR and CDR2 is SFDVKD. The CDR3 runs to 16 residues. The CDR3 reads CATSDFSGSGTGELFF. For the CDR3, the DNA is TGTGCCACCAGTGATTTTAGCGGGAGTGGCACCGGGGAGCTGTTTTTT.

This clone was observed many times. The chain links TRBV7-3 to TRBJ2-3; D is tentatively TRBD1 or TRBD2 (6 bases each). Deletions cut 5 bases from V and 2 bases from J, with 11 bases between. The germline V gene encodes CDR1 SGHTA and CDR2 FQGTGA. The CDR3 covers 14 residues. CDR3 DNA sequence: TGTGCCAGCAGCAAAGGGGGGTTCACAGATACGCAGTATTTT. Its protein product is CASSKGGFTDTQYF.

This clone was detected ten times or more. The chain links TRBV5-8 to TRBJ1-1, with no clear D. Trimming left V 1 base short and J 8 bases short, with 6 bases between. The germline V gene encodes CDR1 SGHTS and CDR2 YDEGEE. There are 11 residues in the CDR3. CDR3 in DNA: TGTGCCAGCAGCTTGATCCAAGAAGCTTTCTTT. It specifies CASSLIQEAFF.

This clone was detected many times. The chain is built from TRBV5-5 and TRBJ2-3, with D possibly matching TRBD2 (5 bases). V gave up 1 base and J gave up 3 bases, with 24 bases separating them. The CDR3 runs 19 residues. Germline-derived CDR1 and CDR2 are SGHKS and YYEKEE (reference sequence). CDR3: CASSLRPLLDGPRTDTQYF. The DNA for the CDR3 is TGTGCCAGCAGCTTGAGGCCCCTACTAGACGGGCCACGGACAGATACGCAGTATTTT.

This clone has at least ten counts. This chain links TRBV15 with TRBJ1-3, with D unclear. V gave up 0 bases and J gave up 1 base, with 10 bases separating them. CDR1 is LNHNV and CDR2 is YYDKDF in the germline V gene (reference sequence). The CDR3 runs 16 residues. CDR3 DNA sequence: TGTGCCACCAGCAGAGATTTGAGTTCGTCTGGAAACACCATATATTTT. The encoded protein is CATSRDLSSSGNTIYF.

The chain employs TRBV5-1 and TRBJ2-7; 8 nucleotides line up with TRBD1. Germline CDR1 and CDR2: SGHRS and YFSETQ. CDR3 length: 16 residues. V gave up 0 bases and J gave up 5 bases; unmatched junction bases: 10. CDR3 in DNA: TGCGCCAGCAGCTTGGTAGTGGGACAGGCGGCTAACGAGCAGTACTTC. Its protein is CASSLVVGQAANEQYF. Looking up the rest from reference TRBV5-1 and TRBJ2-7 gives the full variable domain: KAGVTQTPRYLIKTRGQQVTLSCSPISGHRSVSWYQQTPGQGLQFLFEYFSETQRNKGNFPGRFSGRQFSNSRSEMNVSTLELGDSALYLCASSLVVGQAANEQYFGPGTRLTVT.

This clone was recorded at least ten times. The chain couples TRBV7-9 to TRBJ2-7, with D tentatively TRBD2 (5 bases). CDR3 length equals 13 residues. The ends were cut back, 2 bases at V and 6 bases at J, with 11 bases in the middle. CDR1 is SEHNR, CDR2 FQNEAQ, per germline (reference sequence). This chain's CDR3 is CASSLTLAGEQYF. In nucleotides, the CDR3 is TGTGCCAGCAGCTTAACGCTAGCTGGCGAGCAGTACTTC.

This chain uses TRBV28 with TRBJ1-6; D ambiguous. This CDR3 region has 17 residues. V was clipped by 6 bases and J by 0 bases, with 15 bases between them. The germline CDR1 and CDR2 sequences are MDHEN and SYDVKM. The CDR3 DNA reads as TGTGCCAGCAGCCAAGCCTGGGAGACCTCCTATAATTCACCCCTCCACTTT. Encoded protein: CASSQAWETSYNSPLHF. The variable domain in full, completed from reference TRBV28 and TRBJ1-6, reads DVKVTQSSRYLVKRTGEKVFLECVQDMDHENMFWYRQDPGLGLRLIYFSYDVKMKEKGDIPEGYSVSREKKERFSLILESASTNQTSMYLCASSQAWETSYNSPLHFGNGTRLTVT.

This clone was detected ten times or more. The chain couples TRBV11-3 to TRBJ2-5; D might be TRBD2 (6 bases). This CDR3 is built from 14 residues. Looked up from germline, CDR1 is SGHNT and CDR2 is YENEEA. Trimming removed 1 base from V and 5 bases from J, with 11 bases in between. The CDR3 sequence: CASSLGGGSETQYF. Here the CDR3 DNA reads TGTGCCAGCAGCTTAGGCGGAGGGAGCGAGACCCAGTACTTC.

This clone was recorded many times. The rearrangement links TRBV20-1 to TRBJ2-7; TRBD1 matches at 7 bases. From germline, CDR1 is DFQATT and CDR2 SNEGSKA (reference sequence). V lost 0 bases and J lost 7; bases outside the gene matches: 12. The CDR3 spans 15 residues. CDR3 nucleotides: TGCAGTGCTAGAGAGGGACAGTGGGAGACGGGGGAGCAGTACTTC. The encoded protein is CSAREGQWETGEQYF.

This chain links TRBV4-1 with TRBJ2-3; perhaps TRBD1 as D (5 bases). The CDR3 contains 16 residues. Trimming left V 3 bases short and J 2 bases short, with 15 bases between. Germline CDR1 is MGHRA and CDR2 is YSYEKL. The CDR3 nucleotides are TGCGCCAGCAGCCAGGGGCCAGGACGGTTCACAGATACGCAGTATTTT. This gives the protein CASSQGPGRFTDTQYF.

This clone was found many times. The rearrangement joins TRBV4-1 to TRBJ1-2; D is ambiguous. The CDR3 extends over 17 amino acids. Trimming stripped 1 base from V and 7 bases from J, with 22 bases between. The germline gives CDR1 MGHRA, CDR2 YSYEKL. The CDR3 protein is CASSQAWVTVEESGYTF. Written as DNA, the CDR3 is TGCGCCAGCAGCCAAGCCTGGGTAACAGTGGAGGAGAGTGGCTACACCTTC.

This clone was seen many times. This chain joins TRBV3-1 and TRBJ2-1; 8 bases align to TRBD2. The CDR3 is 14 residues long. J gave up 7 bases and V 4 bases, and 6 bases lay outside the gene matches. CDR1 LGHDT and CDR2 YNNKEL come from the germline V gene (reference sequence). CDR3 DNA sequence: TGTGCCAGCAGCCCGGGACTAGATCGAAATGAGCAGTTCTTC. Its protein product is CASSPGLDRNEQFF.

This clone occurred many times. V gene TRBV15 combines with J gene TRBJ2-7; TRBD2 is a possible D gene (7 bases). In germline, CDR1 is LNHNV, CDR2 YYDKDF (reference sequence). With 4 bases removed from V and 2 bases from J, the gap between germline ends came to 15 bases. This CDR3 comprises 15 residues. The CDR3, as DNA: TGTGCCACCAGCAATGCGGGGGCGACAGCCTACGAGCAGTACTTC. Its protein is CATSNAGATAYEQYF.

The table lists this clone with many counts. This chain links TRBV20-1 with TRBJ1-1; D is ambiguous. Germline V gene sequence: CDR1 DFQATT, CDR2 SNEGSKA (reference sequence). Trimming shortened V by 6 bases and J by 5 bases, and 10 bases separated the two germline ends. The CDR3 spans 11 residues. For the CDR3, the DNA is TGCAGTGCCCTCTTTTGGACTGAAGCTTTCTTT. It codes for CSALFWTEAFF.